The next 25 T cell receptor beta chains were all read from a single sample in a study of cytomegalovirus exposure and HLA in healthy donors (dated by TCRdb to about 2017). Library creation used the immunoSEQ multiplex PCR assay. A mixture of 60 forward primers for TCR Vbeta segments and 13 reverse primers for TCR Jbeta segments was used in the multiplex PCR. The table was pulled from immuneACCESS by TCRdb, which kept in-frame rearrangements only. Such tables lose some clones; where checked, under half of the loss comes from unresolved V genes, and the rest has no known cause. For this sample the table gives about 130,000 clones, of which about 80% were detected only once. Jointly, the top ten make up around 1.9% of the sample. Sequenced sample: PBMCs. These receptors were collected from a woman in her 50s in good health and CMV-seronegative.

CDR3 DNA sequence: TGTGCCAGCAGCGTAGCCCCAGGGGAGACTGAAGCTTTCTTT. Its protein is CASSVAPGETEAFF. This chain connects TRBV9 to TRBJ1-1; D possibly corresponds to TRBD1 (6 bases). CDR3 length equals 14 residues. The ends were cut back, 0 bases at V and 5 bases at J, with 11 bases in the middle. Germline CDR1 SGDLS, CDR2 YYNGEE.

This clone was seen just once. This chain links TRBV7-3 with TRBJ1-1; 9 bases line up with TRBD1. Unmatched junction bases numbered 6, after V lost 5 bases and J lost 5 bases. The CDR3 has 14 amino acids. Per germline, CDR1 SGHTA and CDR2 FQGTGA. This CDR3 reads CASSPGTGRTEAFF. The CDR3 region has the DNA TGTGCCAGCAGCCCCGGGACAGGGAGGACTGAAGCTTTCTTT.

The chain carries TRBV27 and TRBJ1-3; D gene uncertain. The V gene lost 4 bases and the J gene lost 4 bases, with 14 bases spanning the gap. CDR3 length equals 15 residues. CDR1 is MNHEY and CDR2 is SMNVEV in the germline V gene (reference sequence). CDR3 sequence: CASSSLVGSGNTIYF. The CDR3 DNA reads TGTGCCAGCAGTTCTCTAGTAGGGAGCGGAAACACCATATATTTT.

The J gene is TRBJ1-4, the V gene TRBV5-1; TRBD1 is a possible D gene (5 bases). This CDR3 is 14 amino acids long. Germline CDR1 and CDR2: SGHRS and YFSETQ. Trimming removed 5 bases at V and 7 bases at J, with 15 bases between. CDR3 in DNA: TGCGCCAGCAGACCTGGGGGGTCGGGTGAAAAACTGTTTTTT. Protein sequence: CASRPGGSGEKLFF. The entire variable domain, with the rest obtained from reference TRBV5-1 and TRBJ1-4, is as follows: KAGVTQTPRYLIKTRGQQVTLSCSPISGHRSVSWYQQTPGQGLQFLFEYFSETQRNKGNFPGRFSGRQFSNSRSEMNVSTLELGDSALYLCASRPGGSGEKLFFGSGTQLSVL.

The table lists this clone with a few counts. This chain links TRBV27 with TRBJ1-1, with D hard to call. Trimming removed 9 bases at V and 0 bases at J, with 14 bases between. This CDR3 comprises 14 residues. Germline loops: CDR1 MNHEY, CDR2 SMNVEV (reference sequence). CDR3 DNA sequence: TGTGCCAGTAAACGGGGAGGCATGAACACTGAAGCTTTCTTT. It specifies CASKRGGMNTEAFF.

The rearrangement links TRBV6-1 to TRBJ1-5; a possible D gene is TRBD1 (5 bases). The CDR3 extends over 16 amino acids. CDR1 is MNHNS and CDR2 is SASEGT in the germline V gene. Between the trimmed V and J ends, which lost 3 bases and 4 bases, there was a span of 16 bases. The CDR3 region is CASSDPRGGANQPQHF. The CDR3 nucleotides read TGTGCCAGCAGTGACCCCCGAGGAGGGGCGAATCAGCCCCAGCATTTT.

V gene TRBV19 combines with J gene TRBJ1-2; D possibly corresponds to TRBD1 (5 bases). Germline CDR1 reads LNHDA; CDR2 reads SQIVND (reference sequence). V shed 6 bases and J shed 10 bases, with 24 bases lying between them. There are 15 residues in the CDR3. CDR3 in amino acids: CASSDPRGSWMDYTF. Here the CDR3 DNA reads TGTGCCAGTAGCGACCCCCGGGGGTCCTGGATGGACTACACCTTC.

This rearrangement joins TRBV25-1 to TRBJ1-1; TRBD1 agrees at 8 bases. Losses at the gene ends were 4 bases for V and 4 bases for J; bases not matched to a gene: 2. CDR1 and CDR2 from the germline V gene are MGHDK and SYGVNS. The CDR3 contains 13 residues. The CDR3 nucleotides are TGTGCCAGCAGTGTCACAGGGGGCACTGAAGCTTTCTTT. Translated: CASSVTGGTEAFF.

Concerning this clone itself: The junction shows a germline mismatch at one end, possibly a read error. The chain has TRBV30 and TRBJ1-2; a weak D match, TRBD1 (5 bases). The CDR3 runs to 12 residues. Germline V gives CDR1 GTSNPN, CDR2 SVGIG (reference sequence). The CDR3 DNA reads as TGTGCCTGGAGGGGAGGGACCTATGGCTACCCCTTC. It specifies CAWRGGTYGYPF.

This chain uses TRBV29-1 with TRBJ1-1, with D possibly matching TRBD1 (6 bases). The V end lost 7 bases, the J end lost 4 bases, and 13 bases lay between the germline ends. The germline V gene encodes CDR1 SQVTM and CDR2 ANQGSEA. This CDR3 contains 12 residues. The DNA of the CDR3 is TGCAGCGCCCCCGGCAGGGGCACTGAAGCTTTCTTT. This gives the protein CSAPGRGTEAFF.

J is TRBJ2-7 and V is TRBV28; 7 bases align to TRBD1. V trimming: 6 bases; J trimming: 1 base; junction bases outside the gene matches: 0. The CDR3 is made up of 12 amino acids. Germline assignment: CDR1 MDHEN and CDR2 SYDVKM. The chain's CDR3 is CASRGQSYEQYF. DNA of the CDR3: TGTGCCAGCAGGGGACAGTCCTACGAGCAGTACTTC.

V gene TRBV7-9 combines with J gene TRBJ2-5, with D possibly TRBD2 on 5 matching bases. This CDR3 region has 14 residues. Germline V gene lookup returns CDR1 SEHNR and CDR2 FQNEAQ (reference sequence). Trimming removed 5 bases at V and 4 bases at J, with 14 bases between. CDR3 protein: CASSPLDYRETQYF. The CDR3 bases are TGTGCCAGCAGCCCACTAGACTACCGAGAGACCCAGTACTTC.

The CDR3 DNA sequence: TGTGCCACTACACCGGGGGGAAACACTGAAGCTTTCTTT. Translation gives CATTPGGNTEAFF. The chain carries TRBV6-5 and TRBJ1-1; the D gene is possibly TRBD1 (5 bases). Germline-derived CDR1 and CDR2 are MNHEY and SVGAGI. The CDR3 spans 13 residues. V was trimmed by 10 bases and J by 2 bases, leaving 14 bases between them.

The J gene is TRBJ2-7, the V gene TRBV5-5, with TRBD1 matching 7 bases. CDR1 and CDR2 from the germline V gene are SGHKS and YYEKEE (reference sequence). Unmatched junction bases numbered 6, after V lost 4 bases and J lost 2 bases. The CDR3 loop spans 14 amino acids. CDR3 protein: CASSPRGHTYEQYV. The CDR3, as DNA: TGTGCCAGCAGCCCTAGGGGGCATACCTACGAGCAGTACGTC.

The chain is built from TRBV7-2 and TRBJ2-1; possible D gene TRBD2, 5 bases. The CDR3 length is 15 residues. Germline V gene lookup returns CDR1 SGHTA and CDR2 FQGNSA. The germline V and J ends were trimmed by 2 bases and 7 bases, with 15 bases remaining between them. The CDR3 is CASSLTVFTGNEQFF. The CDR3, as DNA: TGTGCCAGCAGCTTAACGGTATTCACGGGGAATGAGCAGTTCTTC.

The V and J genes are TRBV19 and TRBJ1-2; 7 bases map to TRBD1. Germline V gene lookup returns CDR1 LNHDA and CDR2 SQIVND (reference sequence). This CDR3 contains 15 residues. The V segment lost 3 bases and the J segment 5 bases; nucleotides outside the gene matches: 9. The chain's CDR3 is CASSIGPDRAYGYTF. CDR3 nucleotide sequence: TGTGCCAGTAGTATCGGGCCCGACAGGGCGTATGGCTACACCTTC.

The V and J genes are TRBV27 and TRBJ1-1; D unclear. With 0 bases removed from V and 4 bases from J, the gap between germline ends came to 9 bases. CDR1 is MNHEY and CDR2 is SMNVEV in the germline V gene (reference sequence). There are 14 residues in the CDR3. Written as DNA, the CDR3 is TGTGCCAGCAGTTTATCGGAGGGCTCCACTGAAGCTTTCTTT. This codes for CASSLSEGSTEAFF.

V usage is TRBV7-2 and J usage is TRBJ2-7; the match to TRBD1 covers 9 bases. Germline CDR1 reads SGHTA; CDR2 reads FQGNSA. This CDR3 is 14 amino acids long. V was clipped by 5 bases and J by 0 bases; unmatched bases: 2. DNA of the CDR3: TGTGCCAGCAGCATGGACAGGGGCTCCTACGAGCAGTACGTC. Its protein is CASSMDRGSYEQYV.

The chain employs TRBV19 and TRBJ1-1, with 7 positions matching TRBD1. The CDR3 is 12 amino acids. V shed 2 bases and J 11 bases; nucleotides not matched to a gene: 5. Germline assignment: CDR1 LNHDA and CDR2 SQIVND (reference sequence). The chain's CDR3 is CASSIRDSGAFF. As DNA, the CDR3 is TGTGCCAGTAGTATAAGGGACAGTGGCGCTTTCTTT.

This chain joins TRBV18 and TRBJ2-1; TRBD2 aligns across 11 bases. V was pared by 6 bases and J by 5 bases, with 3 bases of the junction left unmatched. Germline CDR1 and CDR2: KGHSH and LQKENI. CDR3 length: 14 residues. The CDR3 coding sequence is TGTGCCAGCTCTGTAGCGGGAGGGAACAATGAGCAGTTCTTC. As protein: CASSVAGGNNEQFF.

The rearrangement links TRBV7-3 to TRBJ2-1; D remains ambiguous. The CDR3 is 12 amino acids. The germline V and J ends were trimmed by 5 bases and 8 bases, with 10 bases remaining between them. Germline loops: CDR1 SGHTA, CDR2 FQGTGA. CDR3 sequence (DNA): TGTGCCAGCAGCAACCTAGTCCATGAGCAGTTCTTC. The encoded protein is CASSNLVHEQFF.

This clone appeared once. CDR3: CASRIQGASNTEAFF. The CDR3 DNA is TGTGCCAGCAGGATACAGGGGGCAAGTAACACTGAAGCTTTCTTT. The gene calls are TRBV6-5 and TRBJ1-1, with 9 positions matching TRBD1. Germline V lookup: CDR1 MNHEY, CDR2 SVGAGI. The CDR3 length is 15 residues. Trimming took 6 bases from V and 2 from J; bases not matched to a gene: 7.

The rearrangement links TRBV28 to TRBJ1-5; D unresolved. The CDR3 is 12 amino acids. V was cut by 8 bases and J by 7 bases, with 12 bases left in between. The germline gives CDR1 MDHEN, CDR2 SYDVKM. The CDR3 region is CASRRGGQPQHF. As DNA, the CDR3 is TGTGCCAGCCGCCGCGGAGGACAGCCCCAGCATTTT.

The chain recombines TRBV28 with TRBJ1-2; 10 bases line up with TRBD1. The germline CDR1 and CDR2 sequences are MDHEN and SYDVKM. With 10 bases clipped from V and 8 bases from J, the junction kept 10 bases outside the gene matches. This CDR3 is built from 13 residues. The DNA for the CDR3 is TGTGCCACCCCCGGGACAGGGGTCGGAGGCTACACCTTC. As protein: CATPGTGVGGYTF.

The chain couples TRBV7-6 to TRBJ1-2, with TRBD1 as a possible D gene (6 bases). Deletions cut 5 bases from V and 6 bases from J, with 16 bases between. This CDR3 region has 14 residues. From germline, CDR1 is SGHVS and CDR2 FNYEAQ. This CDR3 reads CASSPGRGMDGYTF. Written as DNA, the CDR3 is TGTGCCAGCAGCCCCGGTAGGGGGATGGATGGCTACACCTTC.